The 10 T cell receptor beta chains below all came from one sample that was sequenced in a study of shared clonotypes between healthy human individuals. Clones were sequenced by immunoSEQ multiplex PCR, and TCRdb holds only the in-frame ones, with some missing. The repertoire holds roughly 2.2 million clones, with around 92% as singletons. Sequenced: naive CD4+ T cells from PBMCs. Subset meaning: CD45RA+ positively selected. These receptors came from a man aged 18 to 30 in good health. Some clones in this sample may be carry-over from other donors' samples.

The rearrangement uses TRBV5-1 and TRBJ2-1, with 7 nucleotides matching TRBD1. The germline V gene encodes CDR1 SGHRS and CDR2 YFSETQ. The CDR3 loop spans 16 amino acids. V lost 1 base to trimming and J lost 4 bases; unmatched junction nucleotides: 8. DNA for the CDR3: TGCGCCAGCAGCTTGTTAATAGGGGGCCCTTACAATGAGCAGTTCTTC. It codes for CASSLLIGGPYNEQFF.

The CDR3, as DNA: TGTGCCAGCAGTTTCTTACTAGGGGCCTACGAGCAGTACTTC. Translating it yields CASSFLLGAYEQYF. J is TRBJ2-7 and V is TRBV28, with D tentatively TRBD1 or TRBD2 (5 bases each). Looked up from germline, CDR1 is MDHEN and CDR2 is SYDVKM. There are 14 residues in the CDR3. Trimming cost V 3 bases and J 2 bases, with 11 bases left between them.

V gene TRBV27 combines with J gene TRBJ1-1; tentatively, D is TRBD1 (6 bases). The CDR3 runs 13 residues. Trimming cost V 7 bases and J 4 bases, with 13 bases left between them. Germline V gene sequence: CDR1 MNHEY, CDR2 SMNVEV (reference sequence). The CDR3 sequence: CASKVGAGTEAFF. CDR3 in DNA: TGTGCCAGCAAAGTGGGGGCAGGCACTGAAGCTTTCTTT.

The rearrangement joins TRBV6-5 to TRBJ2-2; D is tentatively TRBD1 or TRBD2 (5 bases each). The CDR3 is 16 amino acids. V gave up 2 bases and J gave up 4 bases, with 14 bases separating them. The germline gives CDR1 MNHEY, CDR2 SVGAGI. CDR3 DNA sequence: TGTGCCAGCAGTTACCTCAGGGTTGGGGGCACCGGGGAGCTGTTTTTT. Translating it yields CASSYLRVGGTGELFF.

The chain couples TRBV30 to TRBJ2-5; D unclear. Germline V gene lookup returns CDR1 GTSNPN and CDR2 SVGIG (reference sequence). The V end was cut by 5 bases, the J end by 7 bases, with 8 bases between. The length of the CDR3 is 10 residues. The CDR3 loop reads CAWGVGTQYF. The CDR3 DNA reads as TGTGCCTGGGGGGTTGGGACCCAGTACTTC.

This clone was picked up a small number of times. This rearrangement joins TRBV7-9 to TRBJ1-3; the match to TRBD1 covers 7 bases. Per germline, CDR1 SEHNR and CDR2 FQNEAQ (reference sequence). Trimming at V came to 4 bases and at J to 7 bases, leaving 10 bases not matched to a gene. The CDR3 totals 15 residues. Here the CDR3 reads CASSSSGGTRNTIYF. CDR3 nucleotide sequence: TGTGCCAGCAGCTCCTCAGGGGGTACAAGGAACACCATATATTTT.

V gene TRBV28 combines with J gene TRBJ2-5; maybe TRBD2 (6 bases). Germline CDR1 and CDR2: MDHEN and SYDVKM. This CDR3 is 19 amino acids long. V lost 5 bases and J 4 bases, leaving 29 bases between the germline ends. The CDR3 DNA reads TGTGCCAGCAGTCCAGTCATCGGGACTCCCGGAGAAAGGACAGAGACCCAGTACTTC. This codes for CASSPVIGTPGERTETQYF.

Remarks on this clone: In the same sample, other DNA sequences code for this CDR3. The rearrangement joins TRBV29-1 to TRBJ1-2; D may be TRBD1 (5 bases). Per the germline V gene, CDR1 is SQVTM and CDR2 is ANQGSEA. V was clipped by 4 bases and J by 3 bases, with 9 bases between them. The CDR3 loop spans 12 amino acids. In DNA form, the CDR3 reads TGCAGCGTTGTCTCGGGGGACTATGGCTACACCTTC. As protein: CSVVSGDYGYTF.

This chain uses TRBV5-1 with TRBJ2-1, with 10 bases fitting TRBD2. CDR3 length: 14 residues. Germline V gene data show CDR1 as SGHRS and CDR2 as YFSETQ. J lost 9 bases, V lost 3 bases, and 6 bases had no gene match. CDR3 in amino acids: CASSSAGGSGEQFF. The CDR3 DNA is TGCGCCAGCAGCTCAGCGGGAGGGTCAGGTGAGCAGTTCTTC.

The chain is built from TRBV29-1 and TRBJ2-1; D may be TRBD2 (6 bases). Germline V gene data show CDR1 as SQVTM and CDR2 as ANQGSEA. V lost 6 bases, J lost 10 bases, and 13 bases lay in between. The CDR3 length is 11 residues. The CDR3 coding sequence is TGCAGCGTCCACCCGGCGGGGGAGCAGTTCTTC. Amino acid sequence: CSVHPAGEQFF.